This T cell receptor beta chain is from a study of post-analysis software for immune sequencing data. Background on the study: Some patients lacked subtype; others had relapsing-remitting, secondary progressive or progressive-relapsing disease.

The study, taken as a whole, reports: The five TRBV segments detected at higher frequency in patients than in controls included TRBV5-6, TRBV5-1 and TRBV20-1.

Germline lookup yields CDR1 DFQATT and CDR2 SNEGSKA (reference sequence). This CDR3 comprises 13 residues. Trimming stripped 1 base from V and 5 bases from J, with 12 bases between. As concerns this clonotype: Its antigen remains unidentified.

The library was made from cDNA and included unique molecular identifiers. T cells numbering about 0.9 to 10 million yielded cDNA molecules that totaled roughly 500,000. Each CDR3 protein is one row after TCRdb ran MiXCR on the PCR reads. The sample records approximately 570,000 distinct CDR3 sequences, about 40% being singletons. The chain carries TRBV20-1 and TRBJ2-7; the D gene could be TRBD1 or TRBD2 (5 bases each). This clonotype was sampled from a girl aged 5-17 years with multiple sclerosis. Input material: blood. CDR3 in amino acids: CSARVGRDHEQYF. CDR3 sequence (DNA): TGCAGTGCTAGAGTAGGCAGGGACCACGAGCAGTACTTC.